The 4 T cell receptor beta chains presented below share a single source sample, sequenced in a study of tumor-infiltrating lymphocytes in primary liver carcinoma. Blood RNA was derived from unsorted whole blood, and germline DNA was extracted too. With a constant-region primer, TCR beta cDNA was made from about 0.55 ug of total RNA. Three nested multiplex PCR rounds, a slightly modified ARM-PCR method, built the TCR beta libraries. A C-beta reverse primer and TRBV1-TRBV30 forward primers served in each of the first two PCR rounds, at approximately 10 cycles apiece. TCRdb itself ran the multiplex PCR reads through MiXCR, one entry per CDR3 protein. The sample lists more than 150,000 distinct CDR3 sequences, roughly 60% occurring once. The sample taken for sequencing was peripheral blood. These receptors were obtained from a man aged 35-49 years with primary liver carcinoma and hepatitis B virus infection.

The CDR3 protein is CASTPDPGGANVLTF. The DNA of the CDR3 is TGTGCCAGCACCCCGGACCCGGGGGGGGCCAACGTCCTGACTTTC. The rearrangement uses TRBV12-3 or TRBV12-4 and TRBJ2-6; weak D call: TRBD2 (5 bases). The CDR3 loop spans 15 amino acids. The V and J ends lost 7 bases and 4 bases respectively, with 14 bases between them.

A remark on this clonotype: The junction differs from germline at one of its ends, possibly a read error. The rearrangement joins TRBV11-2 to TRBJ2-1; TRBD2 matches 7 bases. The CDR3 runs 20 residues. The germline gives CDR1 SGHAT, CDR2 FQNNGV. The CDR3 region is CASSPKRGREGQISYNEHFF. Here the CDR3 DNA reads TGTGCCAGCAGCCCCAAACGGGGGAGGGAGGGCCAAATTTCCTACAATGAGCACTTCTTC.

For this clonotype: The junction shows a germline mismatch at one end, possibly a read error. CDR3 amino acids: CVSSFDAGGFDTQYF. The DNA for the CDR3 is TGTGTCAGCAGCTTCGATGCAGGAGGGTTTGATACCCAGTATTTT. The genes are TRBV11-2 and TRBJ2-3; weak D call: TRBD2 (6 bases). Per the germline V gene, CDR1 is SGHAT and CDR2 is FQNNGV. The CDR3 contains 15 residues.

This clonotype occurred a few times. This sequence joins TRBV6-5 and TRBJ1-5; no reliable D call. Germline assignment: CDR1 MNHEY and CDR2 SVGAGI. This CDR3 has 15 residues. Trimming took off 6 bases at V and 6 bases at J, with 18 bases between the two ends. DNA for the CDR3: TGTGCCAGCAGACCCCTGAGAATGGGCAGTCAGCCCCAGCATTTT. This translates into CASRPLRMGSQPQHF.